This T cell receptor beta chain was documented in a study of T cells in localized non-small cell lung cancer. Unmatched junction bases numbered 6, after V lost 3 bases and J lost 4 bases. The CDR3 loop spans 16 amino acids. CDR1 and CDR2 (germline): SGHTA, FQGTGA. In the case of this clone: Its antigen is currently unknown.

Whole-study findings and limits: Adjacent uninvolved lung had the highest clonality, suggesting focused antigen responses.

Only in-frame clones appear in the TCRdb table, and some are missing; sequencing was by immunoSEQ multiplex PCR. Of fewer than 40,000 clones detected, 93% appear once; the ten largest clones hold 6.5% to 10%. The source is a female donor at least 60 years old with stage I lung adenocarcinoma. The sample consisted of peripheral blood, taken before any cancer treatment. The chain has TRBV7-3 and TRBJ2-3; 11 nucleotides align to TRBD2. CDR3 loop: CASSFYTSGSSDTQYF. CDR3 DNA sequence: TGTGCCAGCAGCTTTTATACTAGCGGGAGTTCAGATACGCAGTATTTT.